The clone carrying this T cell receptor beta chain was counted once. The sample belongs to a study of blood T cell repertoires in COVID-19. Only in-frame clones appear in the TCRdb table, and some are missing; sequencing was by immunoSEQ multiplex PCR. The table lists 200,000 to 300,000 clones, 88% of them singletons. V dropped 5 bases and J dropped 1 base, with 10 bases sitting between them. This CDR3 has 14 amino acids. Germline assignment: CDR1 MNHEY and CDR2 SVGAGI. The chain uses TRBV6-5 and TRBJ2-3; TRBD2 is a possible D gene (6 bases). What was sequenced was peripheral blood. The sequence derives from a man in his sixties who had recovered from COVID-19. The CDR3 reads CASSPGTGTDTQYF. The CDR3 DNA is TGTGCCAGCAGTCCAGGGACTGGCACAGATACGCAGTATTTT.